A selection of T cell receptor beta chains follows, all from one sample in a study of cytomegalovirus exposure and HLA in healthy donors. Measured with immunoSEQ multiplex PCR; TCRdb has only the in-frame clones, and not every one. The sample comprises under 200,000 clones, roughly 89% of which are singletons, and 10% to 13% rests with the top ten. Sequencing was performed on PBMCs. The receptor source for this set is a woman younger than 30 in good health and CMV-seropositive. CDR3s include the opening cysteine and the closing phenylalanine or tryptophan. A D gene is named only where the DNA matches it firmly. For some rows the clone size is stated as once, few or many, or as a class when expanded; others skip it.

size	J	D	V	CDR3	DNA
-	TRBJ1-3	-	TRBV29-1	CSVWARSGNTIYF	TGCAGCGTCTGGGCCCGCTCTGGAAACACCATATATTTT
-	TRBJ2-5	-	TRBV6-5	CASSYSRVRETQYF	TGTGCCAGCAGTTACTCGAGGGTTAGAGAGACCCAGTACTTC
-	TRBJ2-7	-	TRBV30	CAWSTGQPEQYF	TGTGCCTGGAGTACGGGACAACCTGAGCAGTACTTC
-	TRBJ1-1	-	TRBV30	CAWSSHEWFKSEAFF	TGTGCCTGGAGTTCCCACGAGTGGTTTAAGTCTGAAGCTTTCTTT
-	TRBJ2-3	TRBD1	TRBV5-6	CASSSRGPDTQYF	TGTGCCAGCAGCTCGAGGGGGCCAGATACGCAGTATTTT
-	TRBJ2-1	TRBD2	TRBV4-2	CASSQDPSGSSYNEQFF	TGTGCCAGCAGCCAAGATCCTAGCGGGAGCTCCTACAATGAGCAGTTCTTC
-	TRBJ1-5	-	TRBV2	CASSYETWRNQPQHF	TGTGCCAGCAGTTACGAGACTTGGCGCAATCAGCCCCAGCATTTT
-	TRBJ2-1	-	TRBV21-1	CASSKGQERSSYNEQFF	TGTGCCAGCAGCAAAGGACAAGAGCGGAGCTCCTACAATGAGCAGTTCTTC
-	TRBJ1-5	TRBD1	TRBV4-1	CASSHLGTGGSQPQHF	TGCGCCAGCAGCCATCTAGGGACAGGGGGCTCTCAGCCCCAGCATTTT
-	TRBJ2-5	TRBD2	TRBV7-2	CASSLGLAGGQETQYF	TGTGCCAGCAGCTTAGGATTAGCGGGAGGCCAAGAGACCCAGTACTTC
-	TRBJ2-7	TRBD2	TRBV27	CASSSYAGLAGGYEQYF	TGTGCCAGCAGTTCGTATGCGGGACTAGCGGGAGGATACGAGCAGTACTTC
-	TRBJ1-5	TRBD1	TRBV7-9	CASSYGQGYQPQHF	TGTGCCAGCAGCTACGGACAGGGGTACCAGCCCCAGCATTTT
-	TRBJ2-4	TRBD2	TRBV13	CASRPLAGAAKNIQYF	TGTGCCAGCAGGCCCCTGGCGGGAGCAGCCAAAAACATTCAGTACTTC
-	TRBJ1-3	-	TRBV27	CASSTDGNSGNTIYF	TGTGCCAGCAGTACAGACGGTAACTCTGGAAACACCATATATTTT
-	TRBJ1-2	-	TRBV5-4	CASSPDINYGYTF	TGTGCCAGCAGCCCCGACATTAACTATGGCTACACCTTC
-	TRBJ1-1	-	TRBV5-4	CASSLIPAGTEAFF	TGTGCCAGCAGCTTAATCCCGGCGGGCACTGAAGCTTTCTTT
-	TRBJ2-2	-	TRBV6-6	CATEERNTGELFF	TGTGCCACGGAGGAGCGGAACACCGGGGAGCTGTTTTTT
-	TRBJ1-5	-	TRBV19	CASSSPGMWSQPQHF	TGTGCCAGTAGTAGCCCGGGGATGTGGTCGCAGCCCCAGCATTTT
-	TRBJ2-2	-	TRBV18	CASSPGTHTGELFF	TGTGCCAGCTCACCCGGGACACACACCGGGGAGCTGTTTTTT
few	TRBJ1-5	TRBD1	TRBV29-1	CSVGRTGDVNQPQHF	TGCAGCGTTGGTCGGACAGGGGATGTCAATCAGCCCCAGCATTTT
-	TRBJ1-1	-	TRBV7-8	CASSPNRVTEAFF	TGTGCCAGCAGCCCAAACAGGGTGACTGAAGCTTTCTTT
-	TRBJ1-4	TRBD1	TRBV11-2	CASSLDRGHEKLFF	TGTGCCAGCAGCTTAGACAGGGGGCATGAAAAACTGTTTTTT
-	TRBJ1-1	-	TRBV30	CAWSVRSGMAAFF	TGTGCCTGGAGTGTAAGGTCAGGGATGGCAGCTTTCTTT
-	TRBJ2-1	TRBD2	TRBV2	CASGGTSGRIHEQFF	TGTGCCAGCGGGGGGACTAGCGGGAGAATCCATGAGCAGTTCTTC
-	TRBJ1-4	-	TRBV28	CASKPKFRNEKLFF	TGTGCCAGCAAACCGAAGTTCAGGAATGAAAAACTGTTTTTT
-	TRBJ1-5	TRBD1	TRBV5-4	CASSFGQGNPQHF	TGTGCCAGCAGCTTTGGACAGGGTAATCCCCAGCATTTT
few	TRBJ2-7	-	TRBV5-1	CASSKTDSEQYF	TGCGCCAGTTCCAAGACTGACTCCGAGCAGTACTTC
-	TRBJ2-7	-	TRBV1	CTSSQVTGPPSYEQYF	TGCACCAGCAGCCAAGTTACAGGCCCGCCTTCCTACGAGCAGTACTTC
-	TRBJ1-1	-	TRBV29-1	CSVGHLNTEAFF	TGCAGCGTGGGACACCTGAACACTGAAGCTTTCTTT
-	TRBJ2-5	TRBD2	TRBV5-1	CASSPLGAGAPETQYF	TGCGCCAGCAGCCCGTTGGGAGCGGGAGCGCCAGAGACCCAGTACTTC
-	TRBJ2-7	-	TRBV6-5	CASSYGQGSSYEQYF	TGTGCCAGCAGTTACGGGCAGGGGAGCTCCTACGAGCAGTACTTC
-	TRBJ1-1	-	TRBV13	CASSFWRRNTEAFF	TGTGCCAGCAGCTTCTGGAGGCGGAACACTGAAGCTTTCTTT
once	TRBJ1-1	-	TRBV7-6	CASSLGPTVEAFF	TGTGCCAGCAGCTTAGGTCCCACAGTTGAAGCTTTCTTT
-	TRBJ2-7	TRBD2	TRBV7-2	CASSRGTSGGYEQYF	TGTGCCAGCAGCCGGGGGACTAGCGGGGGCTACGAGCAGTACTTC
-	TRBJ1-1	TRBD1	TRBV2	CASRITGDTEAFF	TGTGCCAGCAGAATTACAGGGGACACTGAAGCTTTCTTT
-	TRBJ1-5	TRBD1	TRBV19	CASVGQGNQPQHF	TGTGCCAGTGTTGGACAGGGGAATCAGCCCCAGCATTTT
few	TRBJ2-1	TRBD2	TRBV6-1	CASKRPSGYNEQFF	TGTGCCAGCAAGAGGCCTAGCGGATACAATGAGCAGTTCTTC
-	TRBJ1-1	TRBD1	TRBV5-6	CASSLVGTGVTEAFF	TGTGCCAGCAGCTTGGTCGGGACAGGGGTGACTGAAGCTTTCTTT
-	TRBJ2-7	TRBD2	TRBV18	CASSPPMAGEKYF	TGTGCCAGCTCACCACCGATGGCGGGAGAGAAGTACTTC
-	TRBJ1-2	-	TRBV11-2	CASTNPNYGYTF	TGTGCCAGCACCAATCCTAACTATGGCTACACCTTC
-	TRBJ2-7	TRBD2	TRBV11-2	CASSAELAPSYEQYF	TGTGCCAGCAGCGCAGAACTAGCGCCGTCCTACGAGCAGTACTTC
-	TRBJ2-7	TRBD2	TRBV19	CASSSRLAGSTTYEQYF	TGTGCCAGTAGTAGTAGGCTAGCGGGATCCACAACCTACGAGCAGTACTTC
-	TRBJ2-3	TRBD2	TRBV4-2	CASSQDRGGGGPTDTQYF	TGTGCCAGCAGCCAAGATCGGGGAGGCGGGGGACCGACAGATACGCAGTATTTT
-	TRBJ2-1	-	TRBV30	CAWTGRKPVNEQFF	TGTGCCTGGACTGGTCGAAAACCGGTGAATGAGCAGTTCTTC